These T cell receptor beta chains were read from a single sample in a study of blood T cell repertoires in COVID-19. TCRdb's copy holds only in-frame clones and misses some; the assay was immunoSEQ multiplex PCR. This table has 250,000 or so clones, approximately 90% appearing once. The sequenced sample was PBMCs or T cells enriched from blood (not recorded which). The receptors stem from a man in his forties or fifties who had been exposed to COVID-19. CDR3s include the opening cysteine and the closing phenylalanine or tryptophan. A row's size may be missing; if present it is once, few, many or a size class.

j_call	cdr3_length	clone_size	v_call	cdr3_aa
TRBJ2-1	13	NA	TRBV4-1	CASSQMPAGEQFF
TRBJ2-1	13	NA	TRBV28	CASTGGIYNEQFF
TRBJ2-7	13	NA	TRBV30	CAWRGTGGNEQYF
TRBJ1-5	13	NA	TRBV7-8	CASSSQGYQPQHF
TRBJ2-3	17	NA	TRBV19	CASSIDGPGFGADTQYF
TRBJ2-1	13	NA	TRBV28	CASGRALGNEQFF
TRBJ2-1	17	NA	TRBV9	CASSVVGGAALNNEQFF
TRBJ2-1	16	NA	TRBV27	CATLQVAGGLYNEQFF
TRBJ1-1	15	NA	TRBV18	CASSPSDDRATEAFF
TRBJ1-1	15	NA	TRBV18	CASRIGQGRDTEAFF
TRBJ1-6	17	NA	TRBV7-2	CASSLRAQGLSNSPLHF
TRBJ2-7	16	NA	TRBV6-2/TRBV6-3	CASSYSSSANDYEQYF
TRBJ2-1	14	few	TRBV15	CATSRDQGLYEQFF
TRBJ1-3	13	NA	TRBV12-3/TRBV12-4	CASSRDRGNTIYF
TRBJ2-1	14	NA	TRBV19	CASSVRDLYNEQFF
TRBJ1-6	16	NA	TRBV11-3	CASSSRGGLFNSPLHF
TRBJ1-6	16	NA	TRBV28	CASRGTLGDYNSPLHF
TRBJ2-7	13	NA	TRBV12-3/TRBV12-4	CASSLVLDKRQYF
TRBJ2-7	12	NA	TRBV29-1	CSVMGQRYEQYF